These T cell receptor beta chains were read from a single sample in a study of human versus mouse CDR3 diversity and MHC coevolution. Generated by immunoSEQ multiplex PCR, the TCRdb table keeps only in-frame clones and is missing some. The sample comprises around 77,000 clones, around 93% of which are singletons, and less than 0.16% rests with the top ten. The sequencing input was naive CD4+ T cells from blood. Every receptor here comes from a person aged 25 to 75 in good health. The CDR3 runs from the conserved cysteine through the conserved F or W. Each record gives: V gene, J gene, CDR3 protein.

>TRBV7-2|TRBJ2-3
CASSLGSGDTQYF
>TRBV6-5|TRBJ1-3
CASSSRQPSGNTIYF
>TRBV2|TRBJ2-6
CASSGTRQGLAGANVLTF
>TRBV29-1|.
CSVRGQGAYEQYF
>TRBV2|TRBJ2-7
CASRADRIPYEQYF
>TRBV5-6|TRBJ2-7
CASSPLPRDSYEQYF
>TRBV5-1|TRBJ2-3
CASSTGQGGDTQYF
>TRBV7-9|TRBJ1-4
CASSLSPKEQPLNEKLFF
>TRBV6-5|TRBJ2-7
CASSYSPAGGHEQYF
>TRBV30|TRBJ2-5
CAWSGSDRAETQYF
>TRBV27|TRBJ2-5
CASSSTGTGRQETQYF
>TRBV20-1|TRBJ1-1
CSARGQEAFF
>TRBV9|TRBJ2-1
CASSVEGRGVNEQFF
>TRBV7-9|TRBJ2-1
CASSPRWLEEPFF
>TRBV9|TRBJ2-3
CASSVDAGTSTDTQYF
>TRBV5-1|TRBJ1-1
CASRSGQQSHEAFF
>TRBV7-9|TRBJ1-4
CASSSRRGHEKLFF
>TRBV5-6|TRBJ2-1
CASSVGGGLHNEQFF
>TRBV4-1|TRBJ2-7
CASSQDLAGGSYEQYF
>TRBV19|TRBJ1-4
CASSRRTEYNEKLFF
>TRBV10-2|TRBJ1-1
CATIGGTEAFF
>TRBV20-1|TRBJ2-1
CSATAEGPFF
>TRBV5-5|TRBJ2-3
CASSLRTSGITDTQYF
>TRBV5-1|TRBJ2-2
CASSKYTGVSTNTGELFF
>TRBV28|TRBJ2-3
CASRNRGSTDTQYF
>TRBV6-1|TRBJ2-7
CASSVQGDEQYF
>TRBV5-1|TRBJ1-3
CASSPEFSGNTIYF
>TRBV19|TRBJ1-4
CASSKGARRINEKLFF
>TRBV19|.
CASSRQQSSYEQYF
>TRBV5-1|.
CVAGGPAGELFF
>TRBV27|TRBJ2-1
CASSFRDRGGNEQFF
>TRBV5-5|TRBJ2-1
CASRFDGTGRNEQFF
>TRBV7-3|TRBJ1-1
CASSLTQVTEAFF
>TRBV7-9|TRBJ2-7
CASSFGTGGSNEQYF
>TRBV14|TRBJ2-3
CASSPHPSSLRGKLTDTQYF
>TRBV11-1|TRBJ2-5
CASSPPGGGQYF
>TRBV5-5|TRBJ2-2
CASSTDPSVGELFF
>TRBV10-3|TRBJ1-4
CASGGGSEKLFF
>TRBV5-1|TRBJ2-3
CASSDSGGAYTQYF
>TRBV7-9|TRBJ1-6
CASTLGKAMSPLHF
>TRBV2|TRBJ1-2
CASSGGTANYGYTF
>TRBV11-2|.
CASSLDLTTGYYEQYF
>TRBV5-1|TRBJ1-3
CASSDRQGGIGNTIYF
>TRBV27|TRBJ1-6
CASSLFWGRGMSPLHF
>TRBV6-5|TRBJ1-2
CASSYLLSSGYTF
>TRBV2|TRBJ2-7
CASSGKQGGEQYF
>TRBV25-1|TRBJ2-1
CASSETGVGRFEQFF
>TRBV19|TRBJ2-5
CASKGLAGGDQYF
>TRBV18|TRBJ2-3
CASSPGTSGRTDTQYF
>TRBV28|TRBJ2-2
CASSLYGQGAAGELFF